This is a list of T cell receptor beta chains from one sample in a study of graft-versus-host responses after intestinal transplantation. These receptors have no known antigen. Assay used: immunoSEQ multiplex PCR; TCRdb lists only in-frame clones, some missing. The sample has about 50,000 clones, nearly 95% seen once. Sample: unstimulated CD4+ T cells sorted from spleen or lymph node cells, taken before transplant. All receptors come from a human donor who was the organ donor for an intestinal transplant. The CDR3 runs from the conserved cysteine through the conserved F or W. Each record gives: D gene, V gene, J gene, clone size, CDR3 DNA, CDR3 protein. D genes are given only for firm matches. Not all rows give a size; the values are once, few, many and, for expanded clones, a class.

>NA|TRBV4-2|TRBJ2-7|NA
TGTGCCAGCAGCCAAGAATCGGGTAGGGTCGACGAGCAGTACTTC
CASSQESGRVDEQYF
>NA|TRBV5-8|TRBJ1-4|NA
TGTGCCAGCAGCTTGAGTATACAGGGAGGTGAAAAACTGTTTTTT
CASSLSIQGGEKLFF
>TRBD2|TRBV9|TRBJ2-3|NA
TGTGCCAGCAGCGACCGGGACTACCAAACAGATACGCAGTATTTT
CASSDRDYQTDTQYF
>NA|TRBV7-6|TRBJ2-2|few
TGTGCCAGCAGCTTCCGACGTAGCGGTCCTTTGGGTGGCACCGGGGAGCTGTTTTTT
CASSFRRSGPLGGTGELFF
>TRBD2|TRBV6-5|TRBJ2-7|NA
TGTGCCAGCAGTTTTCGACTAGCGGGGGCCTACGAGCAGTACTTC
CASSFRLAGAYEQYF
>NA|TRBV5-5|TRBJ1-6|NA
TGTGCCAGCAGCTTTCGGGGGAATAATTCACCCCTCCACTTT
CASSFRGNNSPLHF
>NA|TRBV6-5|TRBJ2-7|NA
TGTGCCAGCAGCCTAGTAGGTGGAACCTACGAGCAGTACTTC
CASSLVGGTYEQYF
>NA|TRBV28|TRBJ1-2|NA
TGTGCCAGCAAGCCCCCGGGGGTGGGGGGCTACACCTTC
CASKPPGVGGYTF
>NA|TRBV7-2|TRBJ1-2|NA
TGTGCCAGCAGCTTCCGGACAGTAGATAACTATGGCTACACCTTC
CASSFRTVDNYGYTF
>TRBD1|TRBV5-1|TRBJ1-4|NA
TGCGCCAGCAGCTCGCCCGGGACAGGGGATGAAAAACTGTTTTTT
CASSSPGTGDEKLFF
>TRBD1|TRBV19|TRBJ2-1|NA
TGTGCCAGTAGAGGGGGGACAGGGGGCAATGAGCAGTTCTTC
CASRGGTGGNEQFF
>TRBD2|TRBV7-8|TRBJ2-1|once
TGTGCCAGCAGCCACCGCGGGACTAGAGGCCCCTACAATGAGCAGTTCTTC
CASSHRGTRGPYNEQFF
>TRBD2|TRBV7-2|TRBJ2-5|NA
TGTGCCAGCAGCTTAGCGGGCCTAGCGGGAGGGCAAGAGACCCAGTACTTC
CASSLAGLAGGQETQYF
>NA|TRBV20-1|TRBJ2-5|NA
TGCAGTGCTAGGCTTTTAGAGACCCAGTACTTC
CSARLLETQYF
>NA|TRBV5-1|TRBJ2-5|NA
TGCGCCAGCAGCTTGGACGGGGGCTACCAAGAGACCCAGTACTTC
CASSLDGGYQETQYF
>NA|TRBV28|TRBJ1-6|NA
TGTGCCAGCAGTCCGGGACGAAGCTCCTATAATTCACCCCTCCACTTT
CASSPGRSSYNSPLHF
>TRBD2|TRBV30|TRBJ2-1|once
TGTGCCTGGAGAAGGGAGGGCCACGGTGAGCAGTTCTTC
CAWRREGHGEQFF
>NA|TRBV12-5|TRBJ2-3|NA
TGTGCTAGTGGTTTGGTCGGGATAGGCACAGATACGCAGTATTTT
CASGLVGIGTDTQYF
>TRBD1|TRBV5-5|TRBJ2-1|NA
TGTGCCAGCAGCTCTTGGGACAGGGGAGTCGGCAATGAGCAGTTCTTC
CASSSWDRGVGNEQFF
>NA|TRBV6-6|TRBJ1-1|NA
TGTGCCAGCAGCTACGAGGTGTACACTGAAGCTTTCTTT
CASSYEVYTEAFF
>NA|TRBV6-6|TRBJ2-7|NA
TGTGCCAGCAGTTACTCGGGGGGCTCCTACGAGCAGTACTTC
CASSYSGGSYEQYF
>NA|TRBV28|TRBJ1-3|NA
TGTGCCAGTTCTTCGGATGGAAACACCATATATTTT
CASSSDGNTIYF
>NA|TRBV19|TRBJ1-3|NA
TGTGCCAGTAGTATAAGTTGGTTCTCTGGAAACACCATATATTTT
CASSISWFSGNTIYF
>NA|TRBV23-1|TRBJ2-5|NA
TGCGCCAGCAGTCAATCAAGGGGGCAAGAGACCCAGTACTTC
CASSQSRGQETQYF
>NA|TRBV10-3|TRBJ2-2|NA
TGTGCCATCCGCGGAAACACCGGGGAGCTGTTTTTT
CAIRGNTGELFF
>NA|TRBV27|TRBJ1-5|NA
TGTGCCAGCAGGGTGAGGGGGCAGCCCCAGCATTTT
CASRVRGQPQHF
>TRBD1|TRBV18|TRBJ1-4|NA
TGTGCCAGCTCACCACGGACAGGGGGCACTAATGAAAAACTGTTTTTT
CASSPRTGGTNEKLFF
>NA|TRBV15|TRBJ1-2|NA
TGTGCCACCAGCAGAGACCGAATGGCTGGCTACACCTTC
CATSRDRMAGYTF
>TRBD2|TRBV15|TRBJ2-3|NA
TGTGCCACCAGCTTGGGGAGGCTAGCGGGAGGCCGGGATACGCAGTATTTT
CATSLGRLAGGRDTQYF
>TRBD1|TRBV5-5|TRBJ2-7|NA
TGTGCCAGCAGTTCCACGGGACAGAGCTACGAGCAGTACTTC
CASSSTGQSYEQYF
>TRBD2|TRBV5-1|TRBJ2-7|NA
TGCGCCAGCACTCTAGCGGGGAACCCTTACGAGCAGTACTTC
CASTLAGNPYEQYF
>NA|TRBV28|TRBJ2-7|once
TGTGCCAGCAGTCCTGTTTCGGGTGGCTGGAACTACAGGGTATCCTACGAGCAGTACTTC
CASSPVSGGWNYRVSYEQYF
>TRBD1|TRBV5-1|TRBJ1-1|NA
TGCGCCAGCAGCTTGACCGGGACAGCAGAAGCTTTCTTT
CASSLTGTAEAFF
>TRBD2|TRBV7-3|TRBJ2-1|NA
TGTGCCAGCAGCCTAACGGGGTATAGTAGCGGGATCGGTGAGCAGTTCTTC
CASSLTGYSSGIGEQFF
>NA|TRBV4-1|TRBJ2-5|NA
TGCGCCAGCAGCCAAGGGGGGCTAAGTCCAGAGACCCAGTACTTC
CASSQGGLSPETQYF
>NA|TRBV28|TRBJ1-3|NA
TGTGCCAGCAGTTCCCTCTCACTGGGGCCTAGCTCTGGAAACACCATATATTTT
CASSSLSLGPSSGNTIYF
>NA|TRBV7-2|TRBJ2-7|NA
TGTGCCAGCAGCTCGACACTGTCGCAGTACTTC
CASSSTLSQYF
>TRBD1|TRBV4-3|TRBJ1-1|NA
TGCGCCAGCAGCCAAGATCCAAGACGTTTCAGGGGGCGCACTGAAGCTTTCTTT
CASSQDPRRFRGRTEAFF
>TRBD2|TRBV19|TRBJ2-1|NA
TGTGCCAGCCGACGGACTAGCGGGAACAATGAGCAGTTCTTC
CASRRTSGNNEQFF
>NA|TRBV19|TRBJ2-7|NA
TGTGCCAGTTCCCTCGCGGCGGGTTCCCGATCCTACGAGCAGTACTTC
CASSLAAGSRSYEQYF
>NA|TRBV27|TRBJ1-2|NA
TGTGCCAGCAGTTCCCAGGGGCAGACCTTCTATGGCTACACCTTC
CASSSQGQTFYGYTF
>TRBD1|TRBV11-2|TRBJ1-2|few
TGTGCCAGCAGCCCCGACAGGGACTATGGCTACACCTTC
CASSPDRDYGYTF
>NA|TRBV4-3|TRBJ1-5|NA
TGCGCCAGCAGCCAAGAGAGGGACTATCAGCCCCAGCATTTT
CASSQERDYQPQHF
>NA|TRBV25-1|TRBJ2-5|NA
TGTGCCAGCAGTGGGACAGTCAAAGAGACCCAGTACTTC
CASSGTVKETQYF
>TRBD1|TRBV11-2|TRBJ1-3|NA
TGTGCCAGCAGCTTAGGACAGGGCTACTCTGGAAACACCATATATTTT
CASSLGQGYSGNTIYF
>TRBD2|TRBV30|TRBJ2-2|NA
TGTGCCTGGAGTGAGTGGGGACTAGCAAGGACCGGGGAGCTGTTTTTT
CAWSEWGLARTGELFF
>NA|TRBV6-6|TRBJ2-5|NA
TGTGCCAGCAGTTACTCCAGTTTGTTCTCGGCCCAGTACTTC
CASSYSSLFSAQYF
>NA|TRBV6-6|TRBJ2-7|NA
TGTGCCAGCAGTTACCTAAGGACAGCGTCCTACGAGCAGTACTTC
CASSYLRTASYEQYF
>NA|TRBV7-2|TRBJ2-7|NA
TGTGCCAGCAGCTCTAATAGCGGAACCTACGAGCAGTACTTC
CASSSNSGTYEQYF
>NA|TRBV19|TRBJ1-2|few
TGTGCCAGTAGTATGGGCTATGGCTACACCTTC
CASSMGYGYTF
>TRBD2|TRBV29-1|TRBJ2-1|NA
TGCAGCGTCCAGCGGGACCCCTACAATGAGCAGTTCTTC
CSVQRDPYNEQFF
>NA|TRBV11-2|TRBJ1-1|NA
TGTGCCAGCAGCCCCCCCCGGGACACTGAAGCTTTCTTT
CASSPPRDTEAFF
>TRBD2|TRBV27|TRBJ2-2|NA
TGTGCCAGCAGTCCCCGACTAGCGGCCACCGGGGAGCTGTTTTTT
CASSPRLAATGELFF
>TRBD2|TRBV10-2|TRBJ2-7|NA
TGCGCCAGCAGGGGACTAGCGGGGGCCTTGTCGTACGAGCAGTACTTC
CASRGLAGALSYEQYF
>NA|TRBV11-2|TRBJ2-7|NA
TGTGCCAGCAGCTTAGCCCCAAGGGGGGACCTCTCCTACGAGCAGTACTTC
CASSLAPRGDLSYEQYF
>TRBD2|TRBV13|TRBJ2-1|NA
TGTGCCAGCAGCTTTCAAGCGGGAGGCCCCAATGAGCAGTTCTTC
CASSFQAGGPNEQFF
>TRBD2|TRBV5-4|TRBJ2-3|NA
TGTGCCAGCAGGCTAGCGGGAGGCACAGATACGCAGTATTTT
CASRLAGGTDTQYF
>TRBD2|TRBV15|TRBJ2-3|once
TGTGCCACCAGCAGAATACTAGCGGGAGGGCCAGATACGCAGTATTTT
CATSRILAGGPDTQYF